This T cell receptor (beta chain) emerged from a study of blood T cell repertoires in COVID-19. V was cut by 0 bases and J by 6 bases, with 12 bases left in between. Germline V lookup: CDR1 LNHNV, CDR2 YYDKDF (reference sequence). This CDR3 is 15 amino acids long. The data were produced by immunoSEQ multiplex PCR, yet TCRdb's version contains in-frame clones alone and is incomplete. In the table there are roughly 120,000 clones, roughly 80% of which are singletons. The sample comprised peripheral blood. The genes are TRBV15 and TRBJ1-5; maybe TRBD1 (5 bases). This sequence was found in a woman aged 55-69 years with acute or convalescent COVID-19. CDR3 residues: CATSRDAAGPQPQHF. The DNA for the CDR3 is TGTGCCACCAGCAGAGATGCGGCAGGGCCTCAGCCCCAGCATTTT. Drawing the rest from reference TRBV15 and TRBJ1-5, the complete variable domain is DAMVIQNPRYQVTQFGKPVTLSCSQTLNHNVMYWYQQKSSQAPKLLFHYYDKDFNNEADTPDNFQSRRPNTSFCFLDIRSPGLGDTAMYLCATSRDAAGPQPQHFGDGTRLSIL.